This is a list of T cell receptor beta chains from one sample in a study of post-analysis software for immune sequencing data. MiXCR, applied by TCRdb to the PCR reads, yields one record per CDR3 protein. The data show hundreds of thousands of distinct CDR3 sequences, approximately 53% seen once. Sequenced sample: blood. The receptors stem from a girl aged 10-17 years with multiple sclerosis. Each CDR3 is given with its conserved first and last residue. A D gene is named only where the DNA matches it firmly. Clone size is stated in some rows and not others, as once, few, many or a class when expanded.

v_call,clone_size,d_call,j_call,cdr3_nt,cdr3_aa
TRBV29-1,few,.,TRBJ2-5,TGCAGCGTGGCCGGGAGTACCCAAGAGACCCAGTACTTC,CSVAGSTQETQYF
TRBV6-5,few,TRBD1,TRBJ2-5,TGTGCCAGCAGTCACAGGGGTGGGGAGACCCAGTACTTC,CASSHRGGETQYF
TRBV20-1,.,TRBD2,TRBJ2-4,TGCAGTGCTACCCCCGGGACTAGAGGGGACATTCAGTACTTC,CSATPGTRGDIQYF
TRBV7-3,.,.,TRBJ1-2,TGTGCCAGCAACTTACTCCAGGGAAGGGGCTACACCTTC,CASNLLQGRGYTF
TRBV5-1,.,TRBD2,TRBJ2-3,TGCGCCAGCAGCGTGGCTAGCGGGACAGATACGCAGTATTTT,CASSVASGTDTQYF
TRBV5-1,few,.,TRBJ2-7,TGCGCCAGCAGCTTGGTCCCGGGGGCCTACGAGCAGTACTTC,CASSLVPGAYEQYF
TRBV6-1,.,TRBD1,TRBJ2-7,TGTGCCAGCAGTGTCATACAGGGGGCCTACGAGCAGTACTTC,CASSVIQGAYEQYF
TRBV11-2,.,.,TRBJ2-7,TGTGCCAGCAGCCGGGACGATGACTCCTACGAGCAGTACTTC,CASSRDDDSYEQYF
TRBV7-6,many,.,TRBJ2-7,TGTGCCAGCAGTCCCGGGGGTGGCAGTTACGAGCAGTACTTC,CASSPGGGSYEQYF
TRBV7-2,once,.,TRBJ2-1,TGTGCCAGCAGCTTGGACATCCCAAGACTCAATGAGCAGTTCTTC,CASSLDIPRLNEQFF
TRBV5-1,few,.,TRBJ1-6,TGCGCCAGCGGTTATAATTCACCCCTCCACTTT,CASGYNSPLHF
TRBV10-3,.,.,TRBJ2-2,TGTGCCATCCGGGGGAACGCGAACACCGGGGAGCTGTTTTTT,CAIRGNANTGELFF
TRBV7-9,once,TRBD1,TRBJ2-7,TGTGCCAGCAGCTTAACCGCCGGGACAGGGGGCGAGCAGTACTTC,CASSLTAGTGGEQYF
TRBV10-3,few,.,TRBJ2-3,TGTGCCACTAGGGGGGGGGCGACAAGCACAGATACGCAGTATTTT,CATRGGATSTDTQYF
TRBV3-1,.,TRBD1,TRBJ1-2,TGTGCCAGCAGCCAATCAACAGGGGACGACTATGGCTACACCTTC,CASSQSTGDDYGYTF
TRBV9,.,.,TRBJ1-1,TGTGCCAGCAGCGTAGGGAGTTCATACACTGAAGCTTTCTTT,CASSVGSSYTEAFF
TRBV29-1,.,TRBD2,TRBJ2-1,TGCAGCGTTGAAGATCTACGGCGGGGGGATTACAATGAGCAGTTCTTC,CSVEDLRRGDYNEQFF
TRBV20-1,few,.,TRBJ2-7,TGCAGTGCTAGAATCGTGGTAGGTGGCTCCTACGAGCAGTACTTC,CSARIVVGGSYEQYF
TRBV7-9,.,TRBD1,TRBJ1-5,TGTGCCAGCAGCTCCTGGACAGGGCTGGGAAATCAGCCCCAGCATTTT,CASSSWTGLGNQPQHF
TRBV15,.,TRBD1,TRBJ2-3,TGTGCCACCAGCGTACAGGGGGCGAGCACAGATACGCAGTATTTT,CATSVQGASTDTQYF
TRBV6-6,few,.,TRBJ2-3,TGTGCCAGCAGTTACAGGGCGGGGGCCCGCACAGATACGCAGTATTTT,CASSYRAGARTDTQYF
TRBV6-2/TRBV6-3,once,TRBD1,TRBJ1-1,TGTGCCAGCAGTTACGATTATTGGGGACAGGCGTCGTCGAACACTGAAGCTTTCTTT,CASSYDYWGQASSNTEAFF
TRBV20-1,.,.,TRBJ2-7,TGCAGTGCTAGCGCCGGGAAGAGCGAGCAGTACTTC,CSASAGKSEQYF
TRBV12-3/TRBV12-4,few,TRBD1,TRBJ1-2,TGTGCCAGCAGTTGGCGGACAGGGGGCTATGGCTACACCTTC,CASSWRTGGYGYTF
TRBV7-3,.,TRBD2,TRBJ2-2,TGTGCCAGCAGCTCAAGCGGGGGATCCACCGGGGAGCTGTTTTTT,CASSSSGGSTGELFF
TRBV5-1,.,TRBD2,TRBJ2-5,TGCGCCAGCAGCTTGAGCCTGACTAGCGGCCAAGAGACCCAGTACTTC,CASSLSLTSGQETQYF
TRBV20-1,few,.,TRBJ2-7,TGCAGTGCTAGAGATCCCACAGGGCGAGATATCCACGAGCAGTACTTC,CSARDPTGRDIHEQYF
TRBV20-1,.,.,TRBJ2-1,TGCAGTGCTAGGTTACAGGGAGGGTCCTACAATGAGCAGTTCTTC,CSARLQGGSYNEQFF
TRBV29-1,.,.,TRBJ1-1,TGCAGCGTTGGTTCGAACACTGAAGCTTTCTTT,CSVGSNTEAFF
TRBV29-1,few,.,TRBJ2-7,TGCAGCGTTGTGCCGAACGGACACTACGAGCAGTACTTC,CSVVPNGHYEQYF
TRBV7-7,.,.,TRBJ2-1,TGTGCTAGCAGCCTCGACCAGTCCCGGGGATTCAATGAGCAGTTCTTC,CASSLDQSRGFNEQFF
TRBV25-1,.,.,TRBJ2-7,TGTGCCAGCAGTGTGGGGGGGCGACGGGACCGGAACGAGCAGTACTTC,CASSVGGRRDRNEQYF
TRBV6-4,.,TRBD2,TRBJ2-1,TGTGCCAGCAGCGGACTAGCGGGGAGGAATGAGCAGTTCTTC,CASSGLAGRNEQFF
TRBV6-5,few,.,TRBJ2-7,TGTGCCAGCACCCTAACCCGGGACCTTCAGCACGAGCAGTACTTC,CASTLTRDLQHEQYF
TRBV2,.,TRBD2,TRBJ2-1,TGTGCCAGAAGCGGGAGGGCCAGTGAGCAGTTCTTC,CARSGRASEQFF
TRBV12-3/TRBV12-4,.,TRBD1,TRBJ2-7,TGTGCCAGTCAGTCCTCGACAGGGAACGAGCAGTACTTC,CASQSSTGNEQYF
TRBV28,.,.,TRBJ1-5,TGTGCCAGCAGGTCGACTCTTGGCAATCAGCCCCAGCATTTT,CASRSTLGNQPQHF
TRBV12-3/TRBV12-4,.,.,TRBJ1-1,TGTGCCAGCACTCCGGCGGGGATAGGGACTGAAGCTTTCTTT,CASTPAGIGTEAFF
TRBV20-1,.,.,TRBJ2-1,TGCAGTGCGAAGGGGATTCTCTCGGGACATGAGCAGTTCTTC,CSAKGILSGHEQFF
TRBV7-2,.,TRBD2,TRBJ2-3,TGTGCCAGCAGCCCCGCCGTCAGCGGGGGCCACAGAATCACAGATACGCAGTATTTT,CASSPAVSGGHRITDTQYF
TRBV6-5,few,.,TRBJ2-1,TGTGCCAGCAGACGCACACCTAGGGAGCAGTTCTTC,CASRRTPREQFF
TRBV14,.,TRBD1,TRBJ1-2,TGTGCCAGCAGCCATCTGGGACAGGGTAAAAACTATGGCTACACCTTC,CASSHLGQGKNYGYTF
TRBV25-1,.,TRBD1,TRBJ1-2,TGTGCCAGCAGTAGACAGGGAGGAAATGGCTACACCTTC,CASSRQGGNGYTF